These 23 T cell receptor beta chains share one sample of origin, sequenced in a study of T cells after yellow fever vaccination. TCRdb passed the 5' RACE reads through MiXCR, listing each CDR3 protein once. The sample yields some 560,000 distinct CDR3 sequences, about 15% seen once. Material: PBMCs, obtained 5 to 6 days after the first yellow fever vaccination. All receptors come from a man aged 18 to 30 who received the YFV17D yellow fever vaccine.

This clonotype was found a few times. The chain recombines TRBV6-5 with TRBJ2-3; 15 nucleotides line up with TRBD2. This CDR3 is 16 amino acids long. Losses at the gene ends were 2 bases for V and 11 bases for J; bases not matched to a gene: 8. Per the germline V gene, CDR1 is MNHEY and CDR2 is SVGAGI. CDR3 nucleotide sequence: TGTGCCAGCAGTTACGGGGGACTAGCGGGGGGTACCAAGCAGTATTTT. Protein: CASSYGGLAGGTKQYF.

The chain recombines TRBV7-2 with TRBJ1-2; TRBD1 matches at 7 bases. The CDR3 has 14 amino acids. Looked up from germline, CDR1 is SGHTA and CDR2 is FQGNSA. V lost 5 bases to trimming and J lost 4 bases; unmatched junction nucleotides: 7. DNA of the CDR3: TGTGCCAGCAGCCCTCTTCAGGGGGGCTATGGCTACACCTTC. It yields the protein CASSPLQGGYGYTF.

The chain uses TRBV5-1 and TRBJ2-1; D is unclear. The germline V gene encodes CDR1 SGHRS and CDR2 YFSETQ. The V end lost 4 bases, the J end lost 5 bases, and 10 bases lay between the germline ends. The CDR3 runs to 13 residues. CDR3 coding DNA: TGCGCCAGCAGCCCCGGTATTGACAATGAGCAGTTCTTC. This sequence encodes CASSPGIDNEQFF.

This clonotype has at least ten counts. The rearrangement uses TRBV12-3 or TRBV12-4 and TRBJ1-5; D gene unclear. The CDR3 length is 12 residues. Trimming cost V 5 bases and J 12 bases, with 14 bases left between them. The CDR3 sequence: CASSRGSWHQHF. The DNA of the CDR3 is TGTGCCAGCAGTCGGGGTTCGTGGCACCAGCATTTT.

Only a few counts were recorded for this clonotype. The gene calls are TRBV7-2 and TRBJ2-2; 7 positions agree with TRBD2. Per the germline V gene, CDR1 is SGHTA and CDR2 is FQGNSA. The CDR3 covers 15 residues. V lost 4 bases and J lost 4; bases outside the gene matches: 6. The CDR3 DNA reads as TGTGCCAGCAGCTCCGTGGGGGGGTCCACCGGGGAGCTGTTTTTT. Its protein is CASSSVGGSTGELFF.

This clonotype was picked up many times. The chain combines TRBV6-6 with TRBJ2-7; D remains unclear. The CDR3 is 12 amino acids. Germline loops: CDR1 MNHNY, CDR2 SVGAGI (reference sequence). V lost 6 bases and J 6 bases, leaving 12 bases between the germline ends. As DNA, the CDR3 is TGTGCCAGCAGCCGTGGGCCCGTCGAGCAGTACGTC. Translated: CASSRGPVEQYV.

This rearrangement joins TRBV29-1 to TRBJ2-1; 8 positions agree with TRBD1. Germline CDR1 is SQVTM and CDR2 is ANQGSEA. V lost 7 bases, J lost 6 bases, and 2 bases stayed unmatched. The CDR3 runs to 11 residues. This chain's CDR3 is CSGGQGNEQFF. The CDR3 DNA follows: TGCAGCGGTGGACAGGGCAATGAGCAGTTCTTC.

The chain recombines TRBV24-1 with TRBJ1-2; TRBD1 aligns across 9 bases. The V segment lost 1 base and the J segment 4 bases; nucleotides outside the gene matches: 6. CDR1 and CDR2 (germline): KGHDR, SFDVKD. The CDR3 extends over 16 amino acids. This chain's CDR3 is CATSDFDRGLFYGYTF. DNA for the CDR3: TGTGCCACCAGTGATTTCGACAGGGGGTTGTTCTATGGCTACACCTTC.

This clonotype came up a few times. The chain couples TRBV7-2 to TRBJ2-3, with D uncertain. CDR1 SGHTA and CDR2 FQGNSA come from the germline V gene. V lost 6 bases and J 7 bases, leaving 8 bases between the germline ends. This CDR3 comprises 11 residues. The CDR3 sequence is CASSSFNTQYF. DNA of the CDR3: TGTGCCAGCAGTTCTTTCAATACGCAGTATTTT.

The chain is built from TRBV10-3 and TRBJ1-4; D perhaps matches TRBD1 (6 bases). The ends were cut back, 6 bases at V and 0 bases at J, with 11 bases in the middle. The CDR3 extends over 15 amino acids. The germline gives CDR1 ENHRY, CDR2 SYGVKD. The CDR3 region is CAIRDSGATNEKLFF. CDR3 coding DNA: TGTGCCATCAGGGACTCAGGGGCAACTAATGAAAAACTGTTTTTT.

In this sample, this clonotype turned up a few times. The chain employs TRBV5-1 and TRBJ1-1; the match to TRBD1 covers 8 bases. Unmatched junction bases numbered 4, after V lost 0 bases and J lost 3 bases. There are 15 residues in the CDR3. Germline V gene data show CDR1 as SGHRS and CDR2 as YFSETQ. CDR3 sequence reads: CASSLAGTGHTEAFF. CDR3 in DNA: TGCGCCAGCAGCTTGGCCGGGACAGGCCACACTGAAGCTTTCTTT. The whole variable domain, filled in from reference TRBV5-1 and TRBJ1-1, reads KAGVTQTPRYLIKTRGQQVTLSCSPISGHRSVSWYQQTPGQGLQFLFEYFSETQRNKGNFPGRFSGRQFSNSRSEMNVSTLELGDSALYLCASSLAGTGHTEAFFGQGTRLTVV.

This clonotype was found a few times. This sequence joins TRBV28 and TRBJ1-2; D may be TRBD1 (6 bases). The V end lost 6 bases, the J end lost 4 bases, and 12 bases lay between the germline ends. This CDR3 region has 13 residues. The germline CDR1 and CDR2 sequences are MDHEN and SYDVKM. Written as DNA, the CDR3 is TGTGCCAGCAGGACAGGTCCCTCCTATGGCTACACCTTC. Protein: CASRTGPSYGYTF.

This sequence joins TRBV4-1 and TRBJ1-1; 8 nucleotides agree with TRBD1. The J segment lost 0 bases and the V segment lost 4 bases, leaving 7 bases of the junction unmatched. Germline V gene sequence: CDR1 MGHRA, CDR2 YSYEKL. The CDR3 loop spans 16 amino acids. CDR3 nucleotide sequence: TGCGCCAGCAGCCGCTTACAGGGGGAAGTGAACACTGAAGCTTTCTTT. Translation gives CASSRLQGEVNTEAFF.

This clonotype has a handful of counts. V usage is TRBV7-9 and J usage is TRBJ2-1; 7 bases match TRBD1. The CDR3 length is 14 residues. V was pared by 9 bases and J by 3 bases, with 8 bases of the junction left unmatched. Germline assignment: CDR1 SEHNR and CDR2 FQNEAQ (reference sequence). The CDR3 here is CASFEGAFYNEQFF. The CDR3 region has the DNA TGTGCCAGTTTCGAGGGGGCCTTCTACAATGAGCAGTTCTTC.

This clonotype was counted only a few times. The rearrangement joins TRBV20-1 to TRBJ2-5, with TRBD2 as a possible D gene (6 bases). Germline CDR1 and CDR2: DFQATT and SNEGSKA (reference sequence). Between the trimmed V and J ends, which lost 3 bases and 1 base, there was a span of 15 bases. CDR3 size: 15 residues. The CDR3 is CSASPGVGGQETQYF. The CDR3 bases are TGCAGTGCTAGTCCGGGGGTGGGAGGCCAAGAGACCCAGTACTTC.

This clonotype was counted a few times. V and J are TRBV4-2 and TRBJ1-4; possibly TRBD1 for D (5 bases). CDR3 length: 17 amino acids. Deletions cut 1 base from V and 8 bases from J, with 20 bases between. CDR1 LGHNA and CDR2 YNFKEQ come from the germline V gene. The CDR3 protein is CASSQVGGGGAVEKLFF. CDR3 nucleotide sequence: TGTGCCAGCAGCCAAGTCGGCGGCGGCGGGGCGGTCGAAAAACTGTTTTTT.

V is TRBV7-2 and J is TRBJ2-5, with 9 bases matching TRBD2. CDR3 length: 16 residues. The junction had 8 bases not matched to a gene; V was cut back by 1 base and J by 5 bases. Germline CDR1 reads SGHTA; CDR2 reads FQGNSA. CDR3 sequence (DNA): TGTGCCAGCAGCTTAGGGCTAGCGGGGACCTTCGAGACCCAGTACTTC. It is translated as CASSLGLAGTFETQYF.

This sequence joins TRBV20-1 and TRBJ2-5; TRBD1 might be the D (6 bases). V gave up 5 bases and J gave up 4 bases, with 11 bases separating them. The CDR3 has 12 residues. Germline V gene lookup returns CDR1 DFQATT and CDR2 SNEGSKA (reference sequence). CDR3 DNA: TGCAGTGCTGTCCAGGGGCTAGAGACCCAGTACTTC. Encoded protein: CSAVQGLETQYF.

This sequence joins TRBV7-6 and TRBJ2-5, with a tentative D call TRBD1 (5 bases). Trimming shortened V by 4 bases and J by 3 bases, and 12 bases separated the two germline ends. This CDR3 is built from 14 residues. Per the germline V gene, CDR1 is SGHVS and CDR2 is FNYEAQ. CDR3 in amino acids: CASSSRQIEETQYF. CDR3 nucleotides: TGTGCCAGCAGCTCCCGACAGATAGAAGAGACCCAGTACTTC. The complete variable domain, with remaining parts taken from reference TRBV7-6 and TRBJ2-5, reads GAGVSQSPRYKVTKRGQDVALRCDPISGHVSLYWYRQALGQGPEFLTYFNYEAQQDKSGLPNDRFSAERPEGSISTLTIQRTEQRDSAMYRCASSSRQIEETQYFGPGTRLLVL.

This clonotype was detected a few times. The chain combines TRBV19 with TRBJ2-5; possibly TRBD1 for D (7 bases). This CDR3 spans 15 amino acids. The germline CDR1 and CDR2 sequences are LNHDA and SQIVND (reference sequence). Trimming removed 3 bases at V and 6 bases at J, with 17 bases between. This CDR3 is CASSIGGTETKTQYF. CDR3 DNA: TGTGCCAGTAGTATTGGAGGGACAGAGACGAAGACCCAGTACTTC.

This chain links TRBV4-3 with TRBJ1-2, with D unresolved. CDR1 and CDR2 from the germline V gene are LGHNA and YSLEER. This CDR3 spans 16 amino acids. V lost 0 bases to trimming and J lost 3 bases, with 14 bases between them. The CDR3 sequence is CASSQDQRGWYYGYTF. The CDR3 bases are TGCGCCAGCAGCCAAGATCAAAGAGGGTGGTACTATGGCTACACCTTC.

This clonotype was observed a handful of times. The chain couples TRBV5-1 to TRBJ2-2; D gene uncertain. The CDR3 contains 15 residues. V was pared by 0 bases and J by 4 bases, with 10 bases between. CDR1 SGHRS and CDR2 YFSETQ come from the germline V gene. The CDR3 here is CASSLETIGTGELFF. The CDR3 bases are TGCGCCAGCAGCTTGGAGACAATCGGCACCGGGGAGCTGTTTTTT.

Comment on this clonotype: The junction shows a germline mismatch at one end, possibly a read error. The chain has TRBV9 and TRBJ2-7, with D possibly called TRBD1 or TRBD2 (5 bases each). This CDR3 contains 14 residues. The germline CDR1 and CDR2 sequences are SGDLS and YYNGEE. CDR3 amino acids: CASSVGGLSYELYF. For the CDR3, the DNA is TGTGCCAGCAGCGTAGGGGGGTTGTCGTACGAGCTGTACTTC.